The entry that follows covers one T cell receptor (beta chain) sequence. The specificity of this receptor is unknown. No qualities accompany the bases; no much larger clone lies one base away. This specimen comes from a study of blood T cell repertoires in COVID-19 (TCRdb year 2020). A note on the overall study: Samples from collaborators originated in the United States, Italy and Spain and spanned both the acute and convalescent phases of COVID-19. Samples were obtained from the ongoing ImmuneRACE study (first 160 participants) and from 1,200 or so subjects provided by 6 global collaborators. A de-identified subject ID, COVID-19 status, age in years and sex were almost always included in the sample metadata. The prospective study material was composed of cDNA or gDNA derived from T cells, B-cell-depleted T cells, or PBMCs. The repertoires were released in a freely available public database intended as a resource for research on the immune response to SARS-CoV-2. HLA class I and class II types, where available, came from metadata supplied by the sample provider rather than from assay-based typing. The dataset comprised deeply sampled blood TCRbeta repertoires from subjects exposed to, actively infected with, or recovered from COVID-19. Beyond this particular receptor, the publication reports: Clinical and demographic metadata were provided uncurated, with the amount varying by source and participant.

The immunoSEQ Assay, a bias-controlled multiplex PCR, was used to amplify TCRbeta CDR3 regions from genomic DNA. For the original study's pipeline: Nucleated cell counts per sample were estimated from amplification of reference gene primers within the assay. Sequence reads were collapsed and filtered to measure the absolute abundance of every unique TCRbeta CDR3 rearrangement. Productive Simpson clonality was computed per sample as the square root of Simpson's diversity index over productive rearrangements. In TCRdb, the immuneACCESS table is reduced to in-frame sequences with V and J assigned. These tables do not hold every clone; where another copy was compared, an unresolved V gene accounts for under half, and the others remain unexplained. V and J calls and clone size are as listed in that table; D and trimming were resolved from the DNA. The sample table holds about 76,000 clones, of which more than 75% were seen once. Together, the top ten hold roughly 12% of the sample.

Each collaborating institution followed its own protocols to collect whole blood in K2EDTA tubes. For TCRbeta analysis, collaborators shipped samples in one of three forms: frozen whole blood, isolated PBMCs, or DNA extracted from either of those sample types. Its CDR3 holds 16 amino acids, cysteine through phenylalanine. Only CDR3 DNA remains: 48 bases, in frame from the first base. As encoded in the germline V gene, CDR1 is SGHRS while CDR2 is YFSETQ. V lost 5 bases and J lost 2 bases, and the count of bases not matched to a germline gene is 11. The V gene is TRBV5-1 and the J gene is TRBJ2-3; the junction holds 7 bases that match TRBD2. The material sequenced was peripheral blood. This clonotype was obtained from a human donor in a cohort sampled during active COVID-19. The CDR3 region has the sequence CASSQATGTTTDTQYF. In nucleotides, the sequence is TGCGCCAGCAGTCAAGCCACCGGGACTACCACAGATACGCAGTATTTT.